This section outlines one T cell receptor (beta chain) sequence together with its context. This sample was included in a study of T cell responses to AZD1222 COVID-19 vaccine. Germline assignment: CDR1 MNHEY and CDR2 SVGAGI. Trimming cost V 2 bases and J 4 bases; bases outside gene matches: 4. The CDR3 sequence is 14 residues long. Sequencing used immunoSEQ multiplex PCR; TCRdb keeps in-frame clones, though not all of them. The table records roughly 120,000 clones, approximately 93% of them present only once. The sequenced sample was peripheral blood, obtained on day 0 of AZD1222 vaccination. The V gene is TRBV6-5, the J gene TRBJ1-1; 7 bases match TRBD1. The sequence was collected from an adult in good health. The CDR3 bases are TGTGCCAGCAGTTACCACAGGGGAGCCACTGAAGCTTTCTTT. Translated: CASSYHRGATEAFF.